Following are 7 T cell receptor beta chains from one sample sequenced in a study of cytomegalovirus exposure and HLA in healthy donors. The PCR had 60 Vbeta and 13 Jbeta primers. The method was immunoSEQ multiplex PCR; TCRdb's version includes in-frame clones alone and lacks a portion of them. The sample lists over 200,000 clones; about three quarters were seen once. The specimen was PBMCs. The receptors here all came from a woman aged 55-70 years in good health and CMV-seropositive.

The chain has TRBV11-2 and TRBJ2-5, with 10 positions matching TRBD1. The V gene's germline CDR1 is SGHAT and CDR2 FQNNGV. The ends lost 5 bases at V and 3 bases at J; junction bases unmatched: 6. The CDR3 extends over 15 amino acids. The DNA for the CDR3 is TGTGCCAGCAGCCTCACCGGGACAGGGGAAGAGACCCAGTACTTC. It specifies CASSLTGTGEETQYF.

The gene calls are TRBV6-6 and TRBJ1-1; a possible D gene is TRBD1 (6 bases). Germline V gene sequence: CDR1 MNHNY, CDR2 SVGAGI (reference sequence). Trimming took 2 bases from V and 4 from J, leaving 14 bases between them. The CDR3 spans 15 residues. This chain's CDR3 is CASSYRGAVSTEAFF. CDR3 DNA: TGTGCCAGCAGTTACCGGGGGGCGGTCAGCACTGAAGCTTTCTTT.

The rearrangement links TRBV2 to TRBJ1-2, with D hard to call. Germline CDR1 is SNHLY and CDR2 is FYNNEI. V dropped 5 bases and J dropped 7 bases, with 17 bases sitting between them. CDR3 size: 14 residues. The CDR3, as DNA: TGTGCCAGCAGTTTCAGGTGGGCAGGCTCTGGCTACACCTTC. Translated: CASSFRWAGSGYTF.

This rearrangement joins TRBV28 to TRBJ1-2, with 9 bases that match TRBD1. Germline CDR1 reads MDHEN; CDR2 reads SYDVKM. With V trimmed by 4 bases and J by 4 bases, 13 bases remained unmatched. This CDR3 has 17 residues. The CDR3 DNA follows: TGTGCCAGCAGTTCCCACACCACAGGGGGCGAGGGCTATGGCTACACCTTC. Its protein product is CASSSHTTGGEGYGYTF.

The J gene is TRBJ2-2, the V gene TRBV4-3, with D tentatively TRBD1 (6 bases). Trimming pared 7 bases from V and 4 bases from J, leaving 16 bases between. The CDR3 runs to 15 residues. In germline, CDR1 is LGHNA, CDR2 YSLEER. The CDR3 DNA reads TGCGCCAGCACCTACAACAGGGTCGGCACCGGGGAGCTGTTTTTT. It is translated as CASTYNRVGTGELFF.

The sample holds a few counts of this clone. This chain links TRBV29-1 with TRBJ2-3; 9 nucleotides align to TRBD1. The CDR3 runs 14 residues. The germline CDR1 and CDR2 sequences are SQVTM and ANQGSEA. V lost 4 bases and J lost 3; bases outside the gene matches: 5. The CDR3 bases are TGCAGCGTTGTTCGGGACAGGGCGACAGATACGCAGTATTTT. Encoded protein: CSVVRDRATDTQYF.

The gene calls are TRBV18 and TRBJ2-5, with 10 nucleotides matching TRBD2. Germline lookup yields CDR1 KGHSH and CDR2 LQKENI. CDR3 length: 17 amino acids. Trimming removed 3 bases from V and 3 bases from J; junction bases left unmatched: 10. DNA for the CDR3: TGTGCCAGCTCACCCCTCGGCCTAGCGGGGGCCAAAGAGACCCAGTACTTC. As protein: CASSPLGLAGAKETQYF.